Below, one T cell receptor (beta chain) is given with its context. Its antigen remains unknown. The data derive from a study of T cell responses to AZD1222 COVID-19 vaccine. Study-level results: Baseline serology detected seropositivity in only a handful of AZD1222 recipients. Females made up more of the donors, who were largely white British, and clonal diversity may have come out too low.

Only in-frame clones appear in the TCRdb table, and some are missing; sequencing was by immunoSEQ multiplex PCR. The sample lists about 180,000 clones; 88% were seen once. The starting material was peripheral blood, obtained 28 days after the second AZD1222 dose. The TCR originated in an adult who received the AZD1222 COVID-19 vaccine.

CDR3 nucleotide sequence: TGCGCCAGCAGCTTCTTGGGATTCCCCAACACCGGGGAGCTGTTTTTT. Its protein product is CASSFLGFPNTGELFF. The chain carries TRBV5-1 and TRBJ2-2; D not resolved. The CDR3 is 16 amino acids. The ends were cut back, 2 bases at V and 2 bases at J, with 13 bases in the middle. Germline CDR1 reads SGHRS; CDR2 reads YFSETQ.